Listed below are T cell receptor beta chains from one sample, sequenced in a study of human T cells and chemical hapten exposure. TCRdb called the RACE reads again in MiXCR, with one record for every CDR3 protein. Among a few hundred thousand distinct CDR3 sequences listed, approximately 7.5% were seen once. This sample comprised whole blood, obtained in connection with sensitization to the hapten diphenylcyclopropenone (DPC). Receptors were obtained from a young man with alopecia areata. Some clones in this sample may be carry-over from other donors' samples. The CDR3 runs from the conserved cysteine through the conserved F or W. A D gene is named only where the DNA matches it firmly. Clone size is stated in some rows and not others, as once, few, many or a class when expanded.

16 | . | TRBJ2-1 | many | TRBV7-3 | CASSSDSYSSYNEQFF | TGTGCCAGCAGTTCAGACAGCTATAGCTCCTACAATGAGCAGTTCTTC
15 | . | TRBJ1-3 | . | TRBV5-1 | CASSLETASGNTIYF | TGCGCCAGCAGCTTGGAGACGGCCTCTGGAAACACCATATATTTT
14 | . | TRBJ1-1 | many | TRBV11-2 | CASSLAFDYTEAFF | TGTGCCAGCAGCTTAGCTTTCGACTACACTGAAGCTTTCTTT
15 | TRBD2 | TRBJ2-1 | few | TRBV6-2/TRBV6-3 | CASSYRTSGAHEQFF | TGTGCCAGCAGTTACCGGACTAGCGGGGCGCATGAGCAGTTCTTC
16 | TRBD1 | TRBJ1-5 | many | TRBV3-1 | CASSQGVSRGDQPQHF | TGTGCCAGCAGCCAAGGAGTCTCCAGGGGGGATCAGCCCCAGCATTTT
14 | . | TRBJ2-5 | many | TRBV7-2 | CASSLRRAQETQYF | TGTGCCAGCAGCTTAAGAAGGGCTCAAGAGACCCAGTACTTC
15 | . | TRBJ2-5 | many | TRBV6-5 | CASRSVGLAQETQYF | TGTGCCAGCAGATCCGTTGGACTCGCCCAAGAGACCCAGTACTTC
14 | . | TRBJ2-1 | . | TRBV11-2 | CASSLARDPAIEVF | TGTGCCAGCAGCTTAGCTCGGGACCCCGCTATTGAGGTCTTC
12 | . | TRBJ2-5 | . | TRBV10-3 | CATTGSQETQYF | TGTGCCACCACGGGGTCCCAAGAGACCCAGTACTTC
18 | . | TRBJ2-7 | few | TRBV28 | CASSFDDLDRGSSYEQYF | TGTGCCAGCAGTTTTGACGATCTCGATCGGGGTTCATCCTACGAGCAGTACTTC
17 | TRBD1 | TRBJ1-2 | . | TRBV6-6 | CASSYGEGTGNNYGYTF | TGTGCCAGCAGTTACGGCGAAGGGACAGGAAATAACTATGGCTACACCTTC
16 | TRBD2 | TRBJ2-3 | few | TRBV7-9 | CASSESSGGYADTQYF | TGTGCCAGCAGCGAATCTAGCGGGGGGTACGCAGATACGCAGTATTTT
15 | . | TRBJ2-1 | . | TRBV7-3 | CASSPQGGPYNEQFF | TGTGCCAGCAGCCCCCAGGGGGGGCCCTACAATGAGCAGTTCTTC
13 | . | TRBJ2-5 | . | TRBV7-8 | CASSLGPRDTQYF | TGTGCCAGCAGCTTGGGGCCAAGAGATACCCAGTACTTC
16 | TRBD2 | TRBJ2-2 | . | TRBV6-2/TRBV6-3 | CASNDPGGINTGELFF | TGTGCCAGCAACGACCCCGGGGGGATCAACACCGGGGAGCTGTTTTTT
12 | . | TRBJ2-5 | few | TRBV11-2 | CASSLGLETQYF | TGTGCCAGCAGCTTAGGCTTAGAGACCCAGTACTTC
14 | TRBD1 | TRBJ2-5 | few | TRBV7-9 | CASSRDRGQETQYF | TGTGCCAGCAGCCGTGACAGGGGGCAAGAGACCCAGTACTTC
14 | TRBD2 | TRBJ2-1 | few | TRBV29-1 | CSGAGGPAYNEQFF | TGCAGCGGAGCGGGGGGGCCGGCCTACAATGAGCAGTTCTTC
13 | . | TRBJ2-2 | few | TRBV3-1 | CASSGSGVGELFF | TGTGCCAGCAGTGGGTCCGGGGTCGGGGAGCTGTTTTTT
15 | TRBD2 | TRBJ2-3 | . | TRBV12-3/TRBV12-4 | CASSLRGVDTDTQYF | TGTGCCAGCAGTTTGCGGGGGGTGGACACAGATACGCAGTATTTT
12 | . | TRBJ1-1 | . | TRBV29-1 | CSVGADFTEAFF | TGCAGCGTTGGGGCGGATTTCACTGAAGCTTTCTTT
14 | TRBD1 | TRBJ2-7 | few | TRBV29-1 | CSVEGRTGGYEQYF | TGCAGCGTTGAAGGGAGGACAGGGGGTTACGAGCAGTACTTC
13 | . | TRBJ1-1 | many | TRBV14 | CASSRQSNTEAFF | TGTGCCAGCAGCCGGCAGAGTAACACTGAAGCTTTCTTT
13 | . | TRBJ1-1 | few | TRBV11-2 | CASSADSNTEAFF | TGTGCCAGCAGCGCGGACTCGAACACTGAAGCTTTCTTT
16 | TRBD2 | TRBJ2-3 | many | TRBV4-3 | CASSPGTSGLGDTQYF | TGCGCCAGCAGCCCGGGGACTAGCGGACTTGGGGATACGCAGTATTTT
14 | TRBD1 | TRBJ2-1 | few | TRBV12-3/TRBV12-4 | CASSSQAQGEEQFF | TGTGCCAGCAGTTCTCAAGCTCAGGGGGAGGAGCAGTTCTTC
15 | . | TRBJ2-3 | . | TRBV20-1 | CSARVRAVSTDTQYF | TGCAGTGCTAGAGTTCGGGCAGTTAGCACAGATACGCAGTATTTT
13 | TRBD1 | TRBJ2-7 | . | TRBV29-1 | CSATGQGSYEQYF | TGCAGCGCCACGGGACAGGGCTCCTACGAGCAGTACTTC
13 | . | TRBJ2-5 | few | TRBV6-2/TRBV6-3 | CASRLRQQETQYF | TGTGCCAGCAGACTCCGACAGCAAGAGACCCAGTACTTC
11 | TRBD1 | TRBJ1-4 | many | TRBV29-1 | CSVWDSEKLFF | TGCAGCGTTTGGGACAGTGAAAAACTGTTTTTT
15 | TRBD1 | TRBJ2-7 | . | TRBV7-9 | CASSLGQGISYEQYF | TGTGCCAGCAGCTTGGGACAGGGGATCTCCTACGAGCAGTACTTC
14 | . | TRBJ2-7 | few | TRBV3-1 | CASSQERTFYEQYF | TGTGCCAGCAGCCAAGAAAGGACTTTCTACGAGCAGTACTTC
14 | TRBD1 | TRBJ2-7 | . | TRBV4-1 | CASSRPGQGPEQYF | TGCGCCAGCAGCCGACCGGGACAGGGGCCCGAGCAGTACTTC
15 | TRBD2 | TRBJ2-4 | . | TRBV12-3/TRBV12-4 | CATHLAGVEGNIQYF | TGTGCCACCCATCTAGCGGGGGTGGAGGGAAACATTCAGTACTTC
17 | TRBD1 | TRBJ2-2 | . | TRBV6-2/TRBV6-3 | CASSPFGTGANTGELFF | TGTGCCAGCAGCCCATTTGGGACAGGGGCAAACACCGGGGAGCTGTTTTTT
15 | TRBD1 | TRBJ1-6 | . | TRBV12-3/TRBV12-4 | CASSSTGTGNSPLHF | TGTGCCAGCAGTTCTACCGGGACAGGGAATTCACCCCTCCACTTT
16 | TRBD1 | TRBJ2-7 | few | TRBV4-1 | CASSRTGTGGSPEQYF | TGCGCCAGCAGCCGCACCGGGACAGGGGGATCCCCCGAGCAGTACTTC
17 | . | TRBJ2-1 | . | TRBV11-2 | CVSSPEPQDLKGNEQFF | TGTGTCAGCAGCCCCGAGCCACAGGATTTAAAGGGCAATGAGCAGTTCTTC
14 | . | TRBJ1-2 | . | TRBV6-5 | CASSYDRGHSGYTF | TGTGCCAGCAGTTACGACAGAGGGCACTCTGGCTACACCTTC
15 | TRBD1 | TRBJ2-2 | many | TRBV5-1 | CASSFGQGDTGELFF | TGCGCCAGCAGCTTCGGACAGGGAGACACCGGGGAGCTGTTTTTT
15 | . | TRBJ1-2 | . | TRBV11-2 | CASSLITAANYGYTF | TGTGCCAGCAGCTTAATTACAGCAGCTAACTATGGCTACACCTTC
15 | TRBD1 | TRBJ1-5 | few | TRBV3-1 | CASSHGQGADQPQHF | TGTGCCAGCAGCCACGGACAGGGGGCTGATCAGCCCCAGCATTTT
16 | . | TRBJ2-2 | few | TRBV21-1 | CASSKSGGSKSGELFF | TGTGCCAGCAGCAAAAGCGGAGGTAGTAAGTCCGGGGAGCTGTTTTTT
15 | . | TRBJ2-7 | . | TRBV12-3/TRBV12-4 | CASSFRSGGSYEQYF | TGTGCCAGCAGTTTCAGATCCGGGGGATCCTACGAGCAGTACTTC
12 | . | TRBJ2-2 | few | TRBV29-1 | CSTRGNTGELFF | TGCAGTACCCGGGGGAACACCGGGGAGCTGTTTTTT
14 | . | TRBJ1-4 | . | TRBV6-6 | CASTPAGYNEKLFF | TGTGCCAGCACCCCAGCGGGATACAATGAAAAACTGTTTTTT
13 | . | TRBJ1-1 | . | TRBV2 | CASSGEGYGEAFF | TGTGCCAGCAGCGGTGAGGGATACGGTGAAGCTTTCTTT
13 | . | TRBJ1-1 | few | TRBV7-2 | CASSFGQRTEAFF | TGTGCCAGCAGCTTCGGACAGCGCACTGAAGCTTTCTTT
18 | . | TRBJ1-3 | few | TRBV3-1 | CASSPPTAGLRGGNTIYF | TGTGCCAGCAGCCCACCCACCGCGGGGCTGAGAGGCGGAAACACCATATATTTT
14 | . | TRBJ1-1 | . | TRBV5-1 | CASSLAVENTEAFF | TGCGCCAGCAGCTTGGCGGTGGAGAACACTGAAGCTTTCTTT
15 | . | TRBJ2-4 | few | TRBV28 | CASSINRLAKNIQYF | TGTGCCAGCAGTATCAATCGGCTAGCCAAAAACATTCAGTACTTC